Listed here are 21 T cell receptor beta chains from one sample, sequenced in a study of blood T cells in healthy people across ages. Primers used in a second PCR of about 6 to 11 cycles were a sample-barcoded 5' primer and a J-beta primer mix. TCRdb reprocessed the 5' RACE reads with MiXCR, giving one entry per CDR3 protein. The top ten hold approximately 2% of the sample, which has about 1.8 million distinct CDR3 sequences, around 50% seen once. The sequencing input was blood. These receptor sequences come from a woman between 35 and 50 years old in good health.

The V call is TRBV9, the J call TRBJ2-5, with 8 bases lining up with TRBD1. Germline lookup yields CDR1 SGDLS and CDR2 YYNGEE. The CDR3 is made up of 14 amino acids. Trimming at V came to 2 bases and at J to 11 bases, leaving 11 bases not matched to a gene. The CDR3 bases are TGTGCCAGCAGCGTGGGGACAGGAGGCGTGGAGCAGTACTTC. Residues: CASSVGTGGVEQYF.

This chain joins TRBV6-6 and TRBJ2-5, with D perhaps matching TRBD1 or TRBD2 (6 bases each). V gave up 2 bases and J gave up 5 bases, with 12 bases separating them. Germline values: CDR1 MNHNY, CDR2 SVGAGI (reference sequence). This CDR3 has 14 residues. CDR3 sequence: CASSYGGPMETQYF. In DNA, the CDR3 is TGTGCCAGCAGTTACGGGGGGCCGATGGAGACCCAGTACTTC.

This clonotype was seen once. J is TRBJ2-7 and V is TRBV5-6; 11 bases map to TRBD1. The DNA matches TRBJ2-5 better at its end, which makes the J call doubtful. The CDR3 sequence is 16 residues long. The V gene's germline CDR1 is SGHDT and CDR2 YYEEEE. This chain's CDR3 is CASSEGTGGLGETQYF. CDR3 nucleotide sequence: TGTGCCAGCAGCGAGGGGACAGGGGGATTGGGGGAGACCCAGTACTTC.

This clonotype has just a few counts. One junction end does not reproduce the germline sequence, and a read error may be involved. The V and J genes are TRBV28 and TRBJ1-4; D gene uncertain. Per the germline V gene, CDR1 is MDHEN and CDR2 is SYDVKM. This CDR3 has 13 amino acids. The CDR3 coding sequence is TGTGCCAGCAGTGTATGGACTAATGAAAAACTGTTTTTT. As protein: CASSVWTNEKLFF.

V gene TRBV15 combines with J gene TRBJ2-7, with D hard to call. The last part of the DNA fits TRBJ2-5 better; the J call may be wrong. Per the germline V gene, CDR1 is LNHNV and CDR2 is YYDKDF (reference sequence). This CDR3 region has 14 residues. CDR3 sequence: CATSRPTIQETQYF. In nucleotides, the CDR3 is TGTGCCACCAGCAGACCGACAATTCAAGAGACCCAGTACTTC.

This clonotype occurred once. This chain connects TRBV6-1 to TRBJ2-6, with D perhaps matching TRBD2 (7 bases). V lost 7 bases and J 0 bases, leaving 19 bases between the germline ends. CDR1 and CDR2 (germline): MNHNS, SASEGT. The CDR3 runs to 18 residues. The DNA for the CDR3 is TGTGCCAGCATCAAGGGGGAGGGTGCCCCCTCTGGGGCCAACGTCCTGACTTTC. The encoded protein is CASIKGEGAPSGANVLTF.

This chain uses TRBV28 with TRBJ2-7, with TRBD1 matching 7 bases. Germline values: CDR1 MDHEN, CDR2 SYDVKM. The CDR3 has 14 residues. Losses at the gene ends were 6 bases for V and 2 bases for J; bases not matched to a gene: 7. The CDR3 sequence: CASRPRGWPYEQYF. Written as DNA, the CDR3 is TGTGCCAGCAGACCCAGGGGGTGGCCCTACGAGCAGTACTTC.

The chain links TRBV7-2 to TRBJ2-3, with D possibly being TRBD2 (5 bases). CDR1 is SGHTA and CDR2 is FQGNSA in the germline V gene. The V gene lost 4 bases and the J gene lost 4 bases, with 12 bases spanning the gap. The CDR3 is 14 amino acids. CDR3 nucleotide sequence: TGTGCCAGCAGCTCCGGGAAAACGGCAGATACGCAGTATTTT. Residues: CASSSGKTADTQYF. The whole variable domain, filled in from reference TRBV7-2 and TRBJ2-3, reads GAGVSQSPSNKVTEKGKDVELRCDPISGHTALYWYRQSLGQGLEFLIYFQGNSAPDKSGLPSDRFSAERTGGSVSTLTIQRTQQEDSAVYLCASSSGKTADTQYFGPGTRLTVL.

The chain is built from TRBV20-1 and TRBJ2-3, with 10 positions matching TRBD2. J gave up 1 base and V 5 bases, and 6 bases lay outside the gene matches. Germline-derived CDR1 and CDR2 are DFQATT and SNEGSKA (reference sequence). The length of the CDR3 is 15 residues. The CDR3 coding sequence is TGCAGTGCTTACGGGCTAGCGGGGGGCACAGATACGCAGTATTTT. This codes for CSAYGLAGGTDTQYF.

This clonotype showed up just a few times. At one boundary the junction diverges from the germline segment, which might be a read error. CDR3 amino acids: CASGERPYEQYF. Written as DNA, the CDR3 is TGTGCCAGCGGTGAGAGGCCCTACGAGCAGTACTTC. The chain employs TRBV25-1 and TRBJ2-7, with unresolved D. The germline gives CDR1 MGHDK, CDR2 SYGVNS. This CDR3 spans 12 amino acids.

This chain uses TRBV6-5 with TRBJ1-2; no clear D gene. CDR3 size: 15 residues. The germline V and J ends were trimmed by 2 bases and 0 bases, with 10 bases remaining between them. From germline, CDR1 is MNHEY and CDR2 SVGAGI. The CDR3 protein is CASSYRASTNYGYTF. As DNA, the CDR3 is TGTGCCAGCAGTTACAGGGCGAGCACTAACTATGGCTACACCTTC.

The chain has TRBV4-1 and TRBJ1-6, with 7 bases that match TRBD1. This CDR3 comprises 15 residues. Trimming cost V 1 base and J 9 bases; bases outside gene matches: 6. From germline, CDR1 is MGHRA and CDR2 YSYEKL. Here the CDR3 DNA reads TGCGCCAGCAGCCAAGTTGACAGGGCTGTTTCACCCCTCCACTTT. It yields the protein CASSQVDRAVSPLHF.

The CDR3 loop is CSAIFLAGFYEQYF. The DNA of the CDR3 is TGCAGTGCCATTTTTCTAGCGGGGTTCTACGAGCAGTACTTC. The rearrangement uses TRBV20-1 and TRBJ2-7; 9 positions match TRBD2. This CDR3 has 14 amino acids. V lost 6 bases and J lost 3; bases outside the gene matches: 9. CDR1 is DFQATT and CDR2 is SNEGSKA in the germline V gene (reference sequence).

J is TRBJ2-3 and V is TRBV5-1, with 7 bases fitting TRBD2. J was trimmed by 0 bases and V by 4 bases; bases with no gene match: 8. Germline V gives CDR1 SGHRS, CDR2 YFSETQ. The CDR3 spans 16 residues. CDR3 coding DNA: TGCGCCAGCAGCCGCGAGCGGGGAGTTAGCACAGATACGCAGTATTTT. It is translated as CASSRERGVSTDTQYF. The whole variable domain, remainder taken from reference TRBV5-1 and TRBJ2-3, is KAGVTQTPRYLIKTRGQQVTLSCSPISGHRSVSWYQQTPGQGLQFLFEYFSETQRNKGNFPGRFSGRQFSNSRSEMNVSTLELGDSALYLCASSRERGVSTDTQYFGPGTRLTVL.

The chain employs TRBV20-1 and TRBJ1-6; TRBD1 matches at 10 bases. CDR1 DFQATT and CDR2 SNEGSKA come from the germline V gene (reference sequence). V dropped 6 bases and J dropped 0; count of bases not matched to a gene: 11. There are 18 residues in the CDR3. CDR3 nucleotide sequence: TGCAGTGCACCGGGACAGGGGAACCCCCTCTCCTATAATTCACCCCTCCACTTT. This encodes CSAPGQGNPLSYNSPLHF.

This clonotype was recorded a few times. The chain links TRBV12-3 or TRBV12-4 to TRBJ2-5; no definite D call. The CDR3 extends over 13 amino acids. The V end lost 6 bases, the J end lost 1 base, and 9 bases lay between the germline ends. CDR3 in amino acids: CASSPFGQETQYF. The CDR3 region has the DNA TGTGCCAGCAGCCCATTCGGCCAAGAGACCCAGTACTTC.

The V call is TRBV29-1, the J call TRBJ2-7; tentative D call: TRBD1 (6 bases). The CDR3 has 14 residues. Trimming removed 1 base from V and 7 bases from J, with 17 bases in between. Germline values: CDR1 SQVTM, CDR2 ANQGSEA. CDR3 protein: CSVEVYYRDGEQYF. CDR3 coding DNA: TGCAGCGTTGAAGTTTACTACAGGGATGGGGAGCAGTACTTC.

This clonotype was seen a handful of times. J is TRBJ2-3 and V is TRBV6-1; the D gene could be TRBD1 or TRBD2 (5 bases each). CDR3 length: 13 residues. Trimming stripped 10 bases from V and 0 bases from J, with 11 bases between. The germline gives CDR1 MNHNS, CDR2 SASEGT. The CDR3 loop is CATGPPSTDTQYF. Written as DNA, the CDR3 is TGTGCCACGGGGCCCCCTAGCACAGATACGCAGTATTTT.

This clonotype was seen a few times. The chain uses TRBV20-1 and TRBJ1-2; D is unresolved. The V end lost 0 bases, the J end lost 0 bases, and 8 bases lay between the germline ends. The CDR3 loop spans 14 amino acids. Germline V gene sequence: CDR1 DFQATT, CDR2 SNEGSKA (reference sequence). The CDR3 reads CSARDFRANYGYTF. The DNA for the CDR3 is TGCAGTGCTAGAGATTTTAGGGCTAACTATGGCTACACCTTC.

This chain's CDR3 is CASSLVAASNEKLFF. CDR3 DNA: TGCGCCAGCAGCTTGGTGGCAGCCTCGAATGAAAAACTGTTTTTT. The V gene is TRBV5-1, the J gene TRBJ1-4; D uncertain. There are 15 residues in the CDR3. Germline-derived CDR1 and CDR2 are SGHRS and YFSETQ. The V end was cut by 0 bases, the J end by 5 bases, with 11 bases between. Drawing the rest from reference TRBV5-1 and TRBJ1-4, the complete variable domain is KAGVTQTPRYLIKTRGQQVTLSCSPISGHRSVSWYQQTPGQGLQFLFEYFSETQRNKGNFPGRFSGRQFSNSRSEMNVSTLELGDSALYLCASSLVAASNEKLFFGSGTQLSVL.

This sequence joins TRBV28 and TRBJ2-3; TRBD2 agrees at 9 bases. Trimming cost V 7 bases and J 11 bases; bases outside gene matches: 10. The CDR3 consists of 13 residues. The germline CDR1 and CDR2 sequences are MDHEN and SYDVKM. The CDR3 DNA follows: TGTGCCAGCACCGTCCTAGCGGGGACTATGCAGTATTTT. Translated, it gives CASTVLAGTMQYF.